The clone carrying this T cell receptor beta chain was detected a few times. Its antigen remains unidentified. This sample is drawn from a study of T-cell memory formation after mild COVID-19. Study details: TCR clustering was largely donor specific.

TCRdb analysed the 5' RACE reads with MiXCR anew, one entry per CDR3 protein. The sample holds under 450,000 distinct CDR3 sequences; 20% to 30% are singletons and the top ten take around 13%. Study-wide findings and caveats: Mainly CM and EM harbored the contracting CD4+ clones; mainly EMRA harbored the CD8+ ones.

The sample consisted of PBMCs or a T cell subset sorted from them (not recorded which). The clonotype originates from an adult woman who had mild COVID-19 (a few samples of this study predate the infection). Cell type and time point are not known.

CDR3 DNA sequence: TGTGCCAGCAGCGAAGGAGCAGATACGCAGTATTTT. It yields the protein CASSEGADTQYF. This chain joins TRBV7-9 and TRBJ2-3, with D uncertain. Per the germline V gene, CDR1 is SEHNR and CDR2 is FQNEAQ (reference sequence). The CDR3 contains 12 residues. The V gene lost 5 bases and the J gene lost 4 bases, with 7 bases spanning the gap.